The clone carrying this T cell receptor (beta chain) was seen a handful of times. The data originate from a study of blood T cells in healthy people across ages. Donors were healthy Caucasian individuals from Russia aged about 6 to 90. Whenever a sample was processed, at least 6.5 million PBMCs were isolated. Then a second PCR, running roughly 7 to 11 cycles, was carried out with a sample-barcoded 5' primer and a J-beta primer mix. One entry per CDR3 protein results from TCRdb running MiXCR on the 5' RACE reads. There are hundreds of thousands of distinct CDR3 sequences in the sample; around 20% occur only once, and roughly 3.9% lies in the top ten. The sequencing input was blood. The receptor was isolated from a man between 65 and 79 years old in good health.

This CDR3 reads CASSADRNSPLHF. CDR3 in DNA: TGTGCCAGCAGCGCGGACAGAAATTCACCCCTCCACTTT. The genes are TRBV5-6 and TRBJ1-6, with D possibly TRBD1 on 6 matching bases. Trimming stripped 4 bases from V and 7 bases from J, with 9 bases between. The CDR3 spans 13 residues. The germline gives CDR1 SGHDT, CDR2 YYEEEE. Filled out from reference TRBV5-6 and TRBJ1-6, the complete variable domain reads DAGVTQSPTHLIKTRGQQVTLRCSPKSGHDTVSWYQQALGQGPQFIFQYYEEEERQRGNFPDRFSGHQFPNYSSELNVNALLLGDSALYLCASSADRNSPLHFGNGTRLTVT.